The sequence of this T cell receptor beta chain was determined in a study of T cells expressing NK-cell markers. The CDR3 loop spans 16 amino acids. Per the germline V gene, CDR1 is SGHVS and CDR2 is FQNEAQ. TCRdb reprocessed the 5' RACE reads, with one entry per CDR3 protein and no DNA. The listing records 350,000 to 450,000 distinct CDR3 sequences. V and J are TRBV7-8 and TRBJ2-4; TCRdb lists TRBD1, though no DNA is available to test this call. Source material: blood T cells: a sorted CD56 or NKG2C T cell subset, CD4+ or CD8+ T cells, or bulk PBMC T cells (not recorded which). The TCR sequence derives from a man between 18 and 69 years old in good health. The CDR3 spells CASTPNRVGSKNIQYF. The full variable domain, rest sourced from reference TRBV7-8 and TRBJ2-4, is GAGVSQSPRYKVAKRGQDVALRCDPISGHVSLFWYQQALGQGPEFLTYFQNEAQLDKSGLPSDRFFAERPEGSVSTLKIQRTQQEDSAVYLCASTPNRVGSKNIQYFGAGTRLSVL.